The present TCR beta chain was sequenced within a study of prognosis after radiotherapy for stage I lung cancer. Prior chemotherapy, radiotherapy and other malignancies were absent; CT and PET/CT showed node-negative disease. The study's findings and limits: Patients developing distant metastases showed lower Shannon entropy after stereotactic body radiation therapy.

This clonotype has a count of ten or more. What it binds is not known. The V gene's germline CDR1 is SGHAT and CDR2 FQNNGV. The CDR3 spans 14 residues. V dropped 5 bases and J dropped 3 bases, with 14 bases sitting between them. TCR beta CDR3 amplification from genomic DNA was performed by two-round multiplex PCR. Round-one PCR had primers specific to each TRBV and TRBJ gene. There were universal primers used in the second PCR round. Each CDR3 protein gets one entry after TCRdb re-called the multiplex PCR reads with MiXCR. The sample consists of more than 30,000 distinct CDR3 sequences, over 40% of them appearing once.

This TCR was sampled from a donor over 45 with non-small cell lung cancer. The chain employs TRBV11-2 and TRBJ2-7; perhaps TRBD1 as D (6 bases). The sample in question was PBMCs, obtained before or after stereotactic body radiation therapy (not recorded which). The CDR3 DNA reads as TGTGCCAGCAGCGAAGGGGGTGGGAGCTACGAGCAGTACTTC. Protein sequence: CASSEGGGSYEQYF.